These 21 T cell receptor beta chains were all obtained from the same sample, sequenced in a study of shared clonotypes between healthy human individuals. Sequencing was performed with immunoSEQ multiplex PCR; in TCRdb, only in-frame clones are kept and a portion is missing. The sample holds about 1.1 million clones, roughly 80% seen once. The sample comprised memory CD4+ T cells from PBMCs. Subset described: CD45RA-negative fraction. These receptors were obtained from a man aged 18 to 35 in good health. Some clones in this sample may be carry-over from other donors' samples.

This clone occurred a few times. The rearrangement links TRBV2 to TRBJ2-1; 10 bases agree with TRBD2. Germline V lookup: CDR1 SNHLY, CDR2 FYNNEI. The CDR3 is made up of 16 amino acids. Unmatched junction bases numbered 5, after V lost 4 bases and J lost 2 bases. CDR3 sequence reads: CASSGVAGGTYNEQFF. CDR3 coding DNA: TGTGCCAGCAGTGGGGTAGCGGGAGGCACCTACAATGAGCAGTTCTTC.

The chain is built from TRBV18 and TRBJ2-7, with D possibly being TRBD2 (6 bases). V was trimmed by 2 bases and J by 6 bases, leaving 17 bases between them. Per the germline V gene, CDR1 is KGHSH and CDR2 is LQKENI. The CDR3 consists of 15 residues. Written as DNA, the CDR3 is TGTGCCAGCTCACCATTAATGAAGGGAGGAGGCGAGCAGTACTTC. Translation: CASSPLMKGGGEQYF.

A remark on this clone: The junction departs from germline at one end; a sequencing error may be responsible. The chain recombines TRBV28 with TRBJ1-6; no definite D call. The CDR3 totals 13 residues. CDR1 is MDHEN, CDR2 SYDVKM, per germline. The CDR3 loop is CVGQSGPNSPLHF. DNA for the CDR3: TGCGTGGGTCAAAGCGGGCCCAATTCACCCCTCCACTTT.

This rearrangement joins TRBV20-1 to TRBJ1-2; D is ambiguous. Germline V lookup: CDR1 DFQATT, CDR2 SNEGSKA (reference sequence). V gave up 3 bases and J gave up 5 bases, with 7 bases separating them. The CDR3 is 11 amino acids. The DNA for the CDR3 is TGCAGTGCTAGCAAAGCATATGGCTACACCTTC. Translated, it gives CSASKAYGYTF.

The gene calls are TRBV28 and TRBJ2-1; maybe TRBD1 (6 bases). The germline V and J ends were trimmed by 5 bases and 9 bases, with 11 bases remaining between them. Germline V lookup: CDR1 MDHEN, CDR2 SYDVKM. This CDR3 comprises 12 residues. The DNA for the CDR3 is TGTGCCAGCAGTACAGGGTTCCTTGAGCAGTTCTTC. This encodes CASSTGFLEQFF.

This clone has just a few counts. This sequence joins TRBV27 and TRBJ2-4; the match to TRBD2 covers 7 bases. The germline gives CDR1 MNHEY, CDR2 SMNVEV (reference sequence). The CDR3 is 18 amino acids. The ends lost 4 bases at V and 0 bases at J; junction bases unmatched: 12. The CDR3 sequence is CASSSPSGMGLAKNIQYF. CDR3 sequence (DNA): TGTGCCAGCAGTTCCCCGAGCGGGATGGGACTAGCCAAAAACATTCAGTACTTC.

The CDR3 spells CATTDGATNEKLFF. The CDR3 DNA is TGTGCCACCACAGACGGCGCAACTAATGAAAAACTGTTTTTT. V and J are TRBV19 and TRBJ1-4, with D hard to call. CDR1 and CDR2 from the germline V gene are LNHDA and SQIVND (reference sequence). This CDR3 spans 14 amino acids. V gave up 10 bases and J gave up 0 bases, with 12 bases separating them.

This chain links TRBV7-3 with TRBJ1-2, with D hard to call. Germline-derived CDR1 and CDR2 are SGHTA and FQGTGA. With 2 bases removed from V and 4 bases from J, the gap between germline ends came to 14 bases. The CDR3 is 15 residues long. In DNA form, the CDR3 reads TGTGCCAGCAGCTTATCCGTAGACGGACTCTATGGCTACACCTTC. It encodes CASSLSVDGLYGYTF.

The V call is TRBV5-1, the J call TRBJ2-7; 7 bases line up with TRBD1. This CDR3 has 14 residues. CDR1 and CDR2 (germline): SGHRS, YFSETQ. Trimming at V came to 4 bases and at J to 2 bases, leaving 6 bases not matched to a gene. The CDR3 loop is CASSVQGVTYEQYF. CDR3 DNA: TGCGCCAGCAGCGTGCAGGGGGTCACCTACGAGCAGTACTTC.

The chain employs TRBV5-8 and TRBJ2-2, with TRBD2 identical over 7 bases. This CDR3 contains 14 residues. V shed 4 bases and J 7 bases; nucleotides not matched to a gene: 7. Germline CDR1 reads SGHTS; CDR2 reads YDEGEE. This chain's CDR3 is CASSPRGDGGELFF. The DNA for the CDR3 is TGTGCCAGCAGCCCCCGGGGGGATGGCGGGGAGCTGTTTTTT.

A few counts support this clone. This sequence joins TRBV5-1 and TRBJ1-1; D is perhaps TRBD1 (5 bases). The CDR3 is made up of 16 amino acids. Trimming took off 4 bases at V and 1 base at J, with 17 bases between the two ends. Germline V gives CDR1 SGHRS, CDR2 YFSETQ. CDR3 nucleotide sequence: TGCGCCAGCAGCAAATTATCCGGGACTCAGAACACTGAAGCTTTCTTT. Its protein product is CASSKLSGTQNTEAFF.

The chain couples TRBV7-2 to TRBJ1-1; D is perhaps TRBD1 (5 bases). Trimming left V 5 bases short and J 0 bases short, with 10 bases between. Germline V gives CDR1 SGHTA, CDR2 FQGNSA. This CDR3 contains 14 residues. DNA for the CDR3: TGTGCCAGCAGCCTGGGGGGTTTGAACACTGAAGCTTTCTTT. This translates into CASSLGGLNTEAFF. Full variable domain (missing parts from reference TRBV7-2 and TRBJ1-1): GAGVSQSPSNKVTEKGKDVELRCDPISGHTALYWYRQSLGQGLEFLIYFQGNSAPDKSGLPSDRFSAERTGGSVSTLTIQRTQQEDSAVYLCASSLGGLNTEAFFGQGTRLTVV.

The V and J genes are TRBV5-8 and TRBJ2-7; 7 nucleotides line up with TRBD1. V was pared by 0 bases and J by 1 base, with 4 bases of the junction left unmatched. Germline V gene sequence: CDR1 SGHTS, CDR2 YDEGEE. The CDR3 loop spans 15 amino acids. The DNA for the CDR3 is TGTGCCAGCAGCTTGGTAGGGACAGTTTCCTACGAGCAGTACTTC. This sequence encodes CASSLVGTVSYEQYF.

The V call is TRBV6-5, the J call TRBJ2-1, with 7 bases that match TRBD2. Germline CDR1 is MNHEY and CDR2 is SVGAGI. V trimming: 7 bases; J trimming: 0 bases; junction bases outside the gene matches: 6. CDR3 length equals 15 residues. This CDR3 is CASKTSESSYNEQFF. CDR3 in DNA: TGTGCCAGCAAAACTAGCGAGAGCTCCTACAATGAGCAGTTCTTC.

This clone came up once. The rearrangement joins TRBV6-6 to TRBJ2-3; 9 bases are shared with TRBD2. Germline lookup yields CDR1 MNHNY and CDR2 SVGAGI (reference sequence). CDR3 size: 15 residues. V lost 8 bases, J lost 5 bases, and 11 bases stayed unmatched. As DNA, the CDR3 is TGTGCCAGCTCATCCAGGGGCGGGAGGGTAGATACGCAGTATTTT. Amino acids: CASSSRGGRVDTQYF.

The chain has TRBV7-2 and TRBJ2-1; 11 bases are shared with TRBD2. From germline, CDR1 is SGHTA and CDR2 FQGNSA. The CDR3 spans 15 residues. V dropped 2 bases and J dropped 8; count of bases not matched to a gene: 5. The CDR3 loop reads CASSLRSGRVHEQFF. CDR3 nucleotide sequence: TGTGCCAGCAGCTTACGTAGCGGGAGGGTTCATGAGCAGTTCTTC.

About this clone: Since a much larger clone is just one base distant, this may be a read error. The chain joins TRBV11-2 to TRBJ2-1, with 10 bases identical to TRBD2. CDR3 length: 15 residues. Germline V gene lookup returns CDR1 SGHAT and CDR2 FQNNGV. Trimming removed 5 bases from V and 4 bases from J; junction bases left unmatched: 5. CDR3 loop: CASSPTSGNYNEQFF. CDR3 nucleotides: TGTGCCAGCAGCCCCACTAGCGGGAATTACAATGAGCAGTTCTTC.

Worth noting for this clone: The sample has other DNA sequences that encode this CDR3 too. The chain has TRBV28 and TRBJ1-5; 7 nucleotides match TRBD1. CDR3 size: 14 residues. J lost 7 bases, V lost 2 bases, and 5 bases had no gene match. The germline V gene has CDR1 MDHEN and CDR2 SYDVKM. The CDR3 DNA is TGTGCCAGCAGTTTAACAGGGGCAGGGCAGCCCCAGCATTTT. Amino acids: CASSLTGAGQPQHF.

This CDR3 is CSVEQDWGGETQYF. The CDR3 DNA reads as TGCAGCGTTGAACAGGACTGGGGGGGGGAGACCCAGTACTTC. The V call is TRBV29-1, the J call TRBJ2-5; 7 bases line up with TRBD2. J gave up 5 bases and V 2 bases, and 8 bases lay outside the gene matches. This CDR3 is built from 14 residues. The germline V gene encodes CDR1 SQVTM and CDR2 ANQGSEA.

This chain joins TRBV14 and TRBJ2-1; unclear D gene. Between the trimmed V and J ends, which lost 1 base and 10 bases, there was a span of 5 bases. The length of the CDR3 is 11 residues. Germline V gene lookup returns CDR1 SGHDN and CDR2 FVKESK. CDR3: CASSQGGEQFF. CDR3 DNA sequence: TGTGCCAGCAGCCAAGGTGGGGAGCAGTTCTTC. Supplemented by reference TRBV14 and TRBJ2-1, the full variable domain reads EAGVTQFPSHSVIEKGQTVTLRCDPISGHDNLYWYRRVMGKEIKFLLHFVKESKQDESGMPNNRFLAERTGGTYSTLKVQPAELEDSGVYFCASSQGGEQFFGPGTRLTVL.

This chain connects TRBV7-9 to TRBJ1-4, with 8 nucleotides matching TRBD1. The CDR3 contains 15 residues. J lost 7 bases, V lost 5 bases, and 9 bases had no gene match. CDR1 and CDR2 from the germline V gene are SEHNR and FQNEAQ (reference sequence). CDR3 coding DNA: TGTGCCAGCAGCCAAGGACAGGGTGGCGCTGAAAAACTGTTTTTT. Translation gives CASSQGQGGAEKLFF.